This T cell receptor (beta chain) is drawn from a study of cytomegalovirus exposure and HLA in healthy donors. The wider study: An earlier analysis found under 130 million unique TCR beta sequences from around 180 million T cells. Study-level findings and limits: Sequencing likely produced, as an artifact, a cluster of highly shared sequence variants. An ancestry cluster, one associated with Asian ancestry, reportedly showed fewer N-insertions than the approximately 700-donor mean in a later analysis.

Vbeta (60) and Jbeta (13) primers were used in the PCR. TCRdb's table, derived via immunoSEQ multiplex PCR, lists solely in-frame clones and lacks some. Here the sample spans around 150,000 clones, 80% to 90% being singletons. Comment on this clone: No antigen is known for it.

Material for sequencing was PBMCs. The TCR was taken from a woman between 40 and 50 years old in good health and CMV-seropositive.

Written as DNA, the CDR3 is TGTGCCAGCAGTTATTGGACAGCTAACACCGGGGAGCTGTTTTTT. Amino acid sequence: CASSYWTANTGELFF. V gene TRBV6-5 combines with J gene TRBJ2-2; D might be TRBD1 (6 bases). V lost 3 bases, J lost 2 bases, and 10 bases lay in between. CDR3 length equals 15 residues. Germline values: CDR1 MNHEY, CDR2 SVGAGI.